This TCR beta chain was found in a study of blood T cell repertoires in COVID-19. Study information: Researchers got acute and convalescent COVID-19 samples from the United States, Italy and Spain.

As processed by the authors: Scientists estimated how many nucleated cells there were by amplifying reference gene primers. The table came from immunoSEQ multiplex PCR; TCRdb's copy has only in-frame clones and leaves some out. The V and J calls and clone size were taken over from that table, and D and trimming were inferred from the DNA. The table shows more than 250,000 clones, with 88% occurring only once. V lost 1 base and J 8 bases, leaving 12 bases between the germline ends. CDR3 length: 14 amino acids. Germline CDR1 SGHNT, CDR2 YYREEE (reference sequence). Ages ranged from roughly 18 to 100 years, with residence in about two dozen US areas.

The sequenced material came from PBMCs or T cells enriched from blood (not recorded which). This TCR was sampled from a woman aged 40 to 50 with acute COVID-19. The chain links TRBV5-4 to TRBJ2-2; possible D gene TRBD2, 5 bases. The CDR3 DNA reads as TGTGCCAGCAGCTTGACCGGGATTGCTGGGGAGCTGTTTTTT. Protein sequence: CASSLTGIAGELFF.